The clone carrying this T cell receptor (beta chain) showed up just a few times. One entry per CDR3 protein, called by TCRdb with MiXCR from the RT-PCR reads. Here the sample spans 400,000 to 500,000 distinct CDR3 sequences, 16% being singletons. This sample was included in a study of patients and donors after allogeneic stem cell transplantation. CDR1 and CDR2 (germline): MGHDK, SYGVNS. Trimming cost V 7 bases and J 4 bases, with 10 bases left between them. This CDR3 region has 12 residues. This chain uses TRBV25-1 with TRBJ2-5; unclear D gene. The sequencing input was blood, either unsorted or a sorted T cell fraction (not recorded which). This clonotype originated in a human donor who was either an allogeneic HSCT recipient or a stem cell or donor lymphocyte infusion donor (not recorded which). It is not recorded whose cells these are; they may come from a transplant donor. The CDR3 DNA sequence: TGTGCCAGCACTAGGACGGGAGAGACCCAGTACTTC. It translates to CASTRTGETQYF.